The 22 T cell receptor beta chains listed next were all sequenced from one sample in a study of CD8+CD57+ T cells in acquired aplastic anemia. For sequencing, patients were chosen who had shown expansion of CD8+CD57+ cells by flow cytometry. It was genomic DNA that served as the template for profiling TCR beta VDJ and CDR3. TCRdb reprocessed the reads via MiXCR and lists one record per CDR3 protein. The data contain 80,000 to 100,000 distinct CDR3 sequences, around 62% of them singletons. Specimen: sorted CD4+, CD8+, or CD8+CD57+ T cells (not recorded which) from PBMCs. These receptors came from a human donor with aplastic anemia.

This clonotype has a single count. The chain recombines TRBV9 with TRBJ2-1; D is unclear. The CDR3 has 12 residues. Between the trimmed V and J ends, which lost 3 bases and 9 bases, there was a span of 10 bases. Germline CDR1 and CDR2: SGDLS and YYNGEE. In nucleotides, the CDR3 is TGTGCCAGCAGCGCCGACTGGGGTGAGCAGTTCTTC. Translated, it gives CASSADWGEQFF.

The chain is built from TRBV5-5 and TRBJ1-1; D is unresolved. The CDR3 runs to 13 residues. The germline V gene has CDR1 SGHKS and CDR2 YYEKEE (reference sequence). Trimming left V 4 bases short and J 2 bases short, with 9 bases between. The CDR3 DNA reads TGTGCCAGCAGCACCGAGGATAACACTGAAGCTTTCTTT. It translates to CASSTEDNTEAFF.

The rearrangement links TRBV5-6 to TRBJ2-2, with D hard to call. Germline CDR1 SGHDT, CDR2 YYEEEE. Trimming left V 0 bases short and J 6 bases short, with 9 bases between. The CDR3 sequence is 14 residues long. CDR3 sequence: CASSLAPRPGELFF. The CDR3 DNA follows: TGTGCCAGCAGCTTGGCCCCGAGACCCGGGGAGCTGTTTTTT.

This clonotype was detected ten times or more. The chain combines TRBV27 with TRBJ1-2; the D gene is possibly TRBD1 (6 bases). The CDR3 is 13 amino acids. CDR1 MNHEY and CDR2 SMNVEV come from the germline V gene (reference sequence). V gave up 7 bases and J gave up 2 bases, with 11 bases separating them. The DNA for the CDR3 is TGTGCCAGCACTCAGGGGCCAAACTATGGCTACACCTTC. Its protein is CASTQGPNYGYTF.

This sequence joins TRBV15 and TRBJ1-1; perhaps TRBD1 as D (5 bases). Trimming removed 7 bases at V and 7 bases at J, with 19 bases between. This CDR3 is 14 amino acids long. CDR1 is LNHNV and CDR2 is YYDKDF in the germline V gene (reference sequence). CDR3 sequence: CATMGSAGTDEAFF. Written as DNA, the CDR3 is TGTGCCACCATGGGGTCCGCTGGGACGGATGAAGCTTTCTTT.

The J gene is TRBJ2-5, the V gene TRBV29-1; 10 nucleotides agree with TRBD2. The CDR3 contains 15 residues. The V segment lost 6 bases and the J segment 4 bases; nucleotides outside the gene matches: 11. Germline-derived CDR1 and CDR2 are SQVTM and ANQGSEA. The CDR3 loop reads CSVGASGGLGETQYF. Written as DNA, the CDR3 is TGCAGCGTCGGGGCTAGCGGGGGTTTAGGAGAGACCCAGTACTTC.

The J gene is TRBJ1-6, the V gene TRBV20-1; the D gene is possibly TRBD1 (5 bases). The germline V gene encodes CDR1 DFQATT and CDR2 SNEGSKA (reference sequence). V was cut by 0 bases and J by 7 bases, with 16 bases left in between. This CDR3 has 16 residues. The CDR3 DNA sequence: TGCAGTGCTAGAGATAGGGGCGAAGGATTAAATTCACCCCTCCACTTT. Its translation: CSARDRGEGLNSPLHF.

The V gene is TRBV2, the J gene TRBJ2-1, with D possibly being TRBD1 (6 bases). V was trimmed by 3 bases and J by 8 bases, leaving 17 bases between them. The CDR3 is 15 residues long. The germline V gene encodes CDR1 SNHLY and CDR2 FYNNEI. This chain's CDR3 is CASSEAGDPSDEQFF. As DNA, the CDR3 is TGTGCCAGCAGTGAGGCAGGGGACCCAAGCGATGAGCAGTTCTTC.

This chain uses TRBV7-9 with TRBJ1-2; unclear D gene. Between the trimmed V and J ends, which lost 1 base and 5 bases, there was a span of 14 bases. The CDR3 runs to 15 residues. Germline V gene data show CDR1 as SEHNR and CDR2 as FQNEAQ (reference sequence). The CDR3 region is CASSLDRLGLYGYTF. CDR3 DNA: TGTGCCAGCAGCTTAGATCGGTTGGGATTATATGGCTACACCTTC.

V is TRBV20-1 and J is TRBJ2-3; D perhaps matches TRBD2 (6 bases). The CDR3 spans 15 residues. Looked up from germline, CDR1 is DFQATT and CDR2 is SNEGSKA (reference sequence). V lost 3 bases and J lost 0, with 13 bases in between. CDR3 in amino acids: CSARRAGTSTDTQYF. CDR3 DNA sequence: TGCAGTGCTAGGCGGGCGGGGACCAGCACAGATACGCAGTATTTT.

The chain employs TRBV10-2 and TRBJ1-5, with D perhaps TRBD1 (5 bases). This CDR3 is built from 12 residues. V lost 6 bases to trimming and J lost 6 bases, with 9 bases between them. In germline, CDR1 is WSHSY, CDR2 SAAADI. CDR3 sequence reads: CASRKGSQPQHF. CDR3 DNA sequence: TGCGCCAGCAGGAAGGGGAGTCAGCCCCAGCATTTT.

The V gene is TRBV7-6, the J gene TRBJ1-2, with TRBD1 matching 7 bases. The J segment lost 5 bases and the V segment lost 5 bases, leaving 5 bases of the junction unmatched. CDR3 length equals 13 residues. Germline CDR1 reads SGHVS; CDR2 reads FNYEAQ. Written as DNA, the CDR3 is TGTGCCAGCAGCATGGGACAGAGGTATGGCTACACCTTC. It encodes CASSMGQRYGYTF.

In nucleotides, the CDR3 is TGTGCCAGCAGCCCTAACACGGGGAGCTCCTACGAGCAGTACTTC. Translating gives CASSPNTGSSYEQYF. This sequence joins TRBV13 and TRBJ2-7, with D possibly TRBD2 on 5 matching bases. The CDR3 is 15 amino acids. The germline V and J ends were trimmed by 5 bases and 0 bases, with 14 bases remaining between them. Per germline, CDR1 PRHDT and CDR2 FYEKMQ (reference sequence).

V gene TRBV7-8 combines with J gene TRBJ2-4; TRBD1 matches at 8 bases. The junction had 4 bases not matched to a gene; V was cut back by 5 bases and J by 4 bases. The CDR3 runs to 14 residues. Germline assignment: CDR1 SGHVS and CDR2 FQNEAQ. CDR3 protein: CASSARDRKNIQYF. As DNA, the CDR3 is TGTGCCAGCAGCGCCCGGGACAGGAAAAACATTCAGTACTTC.

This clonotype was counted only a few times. CDR3: CATSGSETGDIYEQYF. CDR3 sequence (DNA): TGTGCCACCAGTGGCTCGGAAACAGGGGATATCTACGAGCAGTACTTC. This chain uses TRBV24-1 with TRBJ2-7; TRBD1 aligns across 7 bases. Trimming cost V 5 bases and J 3 bases; bases outside gene matches: 12. Germline assignment: CDR1 KGHDR and CDR2 SFDVKD. The CDR3 has 16 amino acids.

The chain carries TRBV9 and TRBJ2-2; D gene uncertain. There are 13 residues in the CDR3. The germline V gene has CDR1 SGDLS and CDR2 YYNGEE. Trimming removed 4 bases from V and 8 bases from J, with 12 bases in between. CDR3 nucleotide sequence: TGTGCCAGCAGCCCGGGCATCTTTGGGGAGCTGTTTTTT. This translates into CASSPGIFGELFF.

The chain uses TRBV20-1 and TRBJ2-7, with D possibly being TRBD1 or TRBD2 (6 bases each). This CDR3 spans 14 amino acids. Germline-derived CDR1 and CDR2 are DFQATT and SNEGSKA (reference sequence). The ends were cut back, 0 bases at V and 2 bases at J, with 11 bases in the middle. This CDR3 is CSARDGGGPYEQYF. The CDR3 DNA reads TGCAGTGCTAGAGATGGAGGGGGACCCTACGAGCAGTACTTC.

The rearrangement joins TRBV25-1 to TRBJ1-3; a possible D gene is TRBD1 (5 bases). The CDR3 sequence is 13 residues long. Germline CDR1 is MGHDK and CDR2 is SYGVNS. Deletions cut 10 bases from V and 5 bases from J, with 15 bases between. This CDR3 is CATSRDLRNTIYF. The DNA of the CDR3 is TGTGCCACCTCAAGGGACCTTCGAAACACCATATATTTT.

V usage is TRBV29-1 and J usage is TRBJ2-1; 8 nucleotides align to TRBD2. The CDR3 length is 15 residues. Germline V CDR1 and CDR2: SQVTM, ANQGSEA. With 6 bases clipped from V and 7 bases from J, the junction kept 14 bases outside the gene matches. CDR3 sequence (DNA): TGCAGCGTCCAAAGCGGGAGTTCTGGGTGGAATGAGCAGTTCTTC. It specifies CSVQSGSSGWNEQFF.

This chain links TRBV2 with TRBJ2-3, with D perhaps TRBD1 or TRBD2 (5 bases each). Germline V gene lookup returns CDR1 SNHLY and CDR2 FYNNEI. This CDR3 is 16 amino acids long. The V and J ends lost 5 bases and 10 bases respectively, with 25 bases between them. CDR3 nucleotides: TGTGCCAGCAGTCTCCTTCGAGCGGTCCAAGGGGTGGCGCAGTATTTT. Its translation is CASSLLRAVQGVAQYF.

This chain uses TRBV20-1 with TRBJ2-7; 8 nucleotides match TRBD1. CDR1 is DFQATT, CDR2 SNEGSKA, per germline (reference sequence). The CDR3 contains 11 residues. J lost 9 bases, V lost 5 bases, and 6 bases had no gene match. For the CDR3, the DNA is TGCAGTGCTGGCTCCGGGACAGGGCAGTACTTC. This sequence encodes CSAGSGTGQYF.

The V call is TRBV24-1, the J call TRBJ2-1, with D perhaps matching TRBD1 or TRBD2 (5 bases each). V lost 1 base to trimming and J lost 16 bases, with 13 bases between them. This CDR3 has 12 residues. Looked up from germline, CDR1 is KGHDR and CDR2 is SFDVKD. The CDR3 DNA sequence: TGTGCCACCAGTGATTTAAGGGGAGCTATATTCTTC. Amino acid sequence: CATSDLRGAIFF.